What follows describes a single TCR beta chain. The antigen this receptor binds is unknown. Base qualities are not at hand, and no much larger clone is one base apart. Libraries were prepared through the immunoSEQ multiplex PCR assay. TCRdb limited this immuneACCESS table to in-frame rearrangements with V and J called. A share of clones is missing; checked studies link under half to unresolved V genes, and the rest is unexplained. Across this sample there are roughly 16,000 clones, with 70% to 80% seen only once. The ten most abundant clones make up 12% of the sample. The data stem from a study of CD4+ T cells in melanoma (dated by TCRdb to the early 2020s). At the level of the whole study: The study investigated neoantigen-specific CD4+ T cells in human melanoma. Findings and caveats that apply to the study as a whole: Neoantigen-specific CD4+ T cells were reported to be correlated with the function of CD8+ T cells, macrophages and B cells. Neoantigen-specific CD4+ T cells in melanoma were reported to show diverse differentiation states.

The germline V gene encodes CDR1 SGHRS and CDR2 YFSETQ. From its cysteine to its phenylalanine, the CDR3 spans 14 amino acids. The CDR3 DNA has 42 bases and is translated from base 1. V lost 1 base and J lost 5 bases, and the count of bases not matched to a germline gene is 5. Donors were patients with melanoma. This TCR derives from a human donor with melanoma. This receptor chain uses TRBV5-1 and TRBJ2-7, with 8 bases matching TRBD1. The sample taken for sequencing was cells from a culture (not recorded whether cultured in vitro). The nucleotide sequence reads as follows: TGCGCCAGCAGCTTGAGGGACAGGCTTGACGAGCAGTACTTC. This codes for CASSLRDRLDEQYF.